Below, 18 T cell receptor beta chains from the same sample are listed, as sequenced in a study of T cell responses to AZD1222 COVID-19 vaccine. This table comes from immunoSEQ multiplex PCR, and its TCRdb copy is limited to in-frame clones, with some not included. Of roughly 120,000 clones listed, roughly 84% are singletons. Sequences were derived from peripheral blood, sampled 28 days after the second AZD1222 dose. These receptors were collected from an adult who received the AZD1222 COVID-19 vaccine.

This chain connects TRBV6-1 to TRBJ1-6, with D unclear. The CDR3 sequence is 14 residues long. Trimming took 2 bases from V and 6 from J, leaving 8 bases between them. CDR1 MNHNS and CDR2 SASEGT come from the germline V gene. In DNA, the CDR3 is TGTGCCAGCAGTGAAAGTCAGTCTAATTCACCCCTCCACTTT. Translation: CASSESQSNSPLHF.

This clone has only one observation. The gene calls are TRBV11-2 and TRBJ1-1; TRBD1 agrees at 8 bases. Germline values: CDR1 SGHAT, CDR2 FQNNGV. The ends lost 1 base at V and 7 bases at J; junction bases unmatched: 5. The CDR3 covers 14 residues. CDR3 sequence (DNA): TGTGCCAGCAGCTTAGGACAGGGGTTGTTTGAAGCTTTCTTT. Its translation: CASSLGQGLFEAFF.

The chain has TRBV6-5 and TRBJ2-5; unclear D gene. This CDR3 has 14 amino acids. The germline V and J ends were trimmed by 0 bases and 7 bases, with 12 bases remaining between them. From germline, CDR1 is MNHEY and CDR2 SVGAGI. The CDR3: CASSYSRQRGTQYF. The CDR3 nucleotides are TGTGCCAGCAGTTACTCGCGGCAGAGAGGGACCCAGTACTTC.

CDR3 residues: CASSVVPGQNYGYTF. The CDR3 DNA reads as TGTGCCAGCAGCGTAGTTCCGGGACAGAACTATGGCTACACCTTC. This chain uses TRBV9 with TRBJ1-2; 7 bases align to TRBD1. The germline V gene encodes CDR1 SGDLS and CDR2 YYNGEE. With V trimmed by 0 bases and J by 2 bases, 4 bases remained unmatched. The CDR3 is 15 residues long. Full variable domain (remainder filled in from reference TRBV9 and TRBJ1-2): DSGVTQTPKHLITATGQRVTLRCSPRSGDLSVYWYQQSLDQGLQFLIQYYNGEERAKGNILERFSAQQFPDLHSELNLSSLELGDSALYFCASSVVPGQNYGYTFGSGTRLTVV.

This chain joins TRBV6-5 and TRBJ2-2; D may correspond to TRBD1 or TRBD2 (5 bases each). V was pared by 6 bases and J by 1 base, with 12 bases between. Germline-derived CDR1 and CDR2 are MNHEY and SVGAGI. The CDR3 consists of 15 residues. CDR3 nucleotide sequence: TGTGCCAGCAGCTACAGAGGGGTGAACACCGGGGAGCTGTTTTTT. This gives the protein CASSYRGVNTGELFF.

The V call is TRBV27, the J call TRBJ1-1; 9 bases align to TRBD1. The CDR3 runs to 15 residues. Germline V gives CDR1 MNHEY, CDR2 SMNVEV (reference sequence). V shed 0 bases, J shed 8 bases, and the junction held 7 bases outside the gene matches. This CDR3 reads CASSLSKTGGLEAFF. The CDR3 region has the DNA TGTGCCAGCAGTTTATCTAAAACAGGGGGCTTGGAAGCTTTCTTT.

This clone was counted a few times. V is TRBV14 and J is TRBJ1-2; D is ambiguous. V was shortened by 2 bases and J by 8 bases, with 9 bases between the two germline ends. The CDR3 length is 12 residues. Germline V CDR1 and CDR2: SGHDN, FVKESK. In nucleotides, the CDR3 is TGTGCCAGCAGCCAATTAGGAGACGGCTACACCTTC. It encodes CASSQLGDGYTF. Using reference TRBV14 and TRBJ1-2 for the parts outside the CDR3, the full variable domain is EAGVTQFPSHSVIEKGQTVTLRCDPISGHDNLYWYRRVMGKEIKFLLHFVKESKQDESGMPNNRFLAERTGGTYSTLKVQPAELEDSGVYFCASSQLGDGYTFGSGTRLTVV.

This chain links TRBV18 with TRBJ1-1; no firm D call. CDR3 length: 15 amino acids. The V and J ends lost 2 bases and 3 bases respectively, with 13 bases between them. Germline CDR1 and CDR2: KGHSH and LQKENI. The CDR3 DNA is TGTGCCAGCTCACCAAAAATGACTGAATACACTGAAGCTTTCTTT. Translated, it gives CASSPKMTEYTEAFF.

The J gene is TRBJ1-6, the V gene TRBV19; perhaps TRBD1 as D (6 bases). CDR1 is LNHDA and CDR2 is SQIVND in the germline V gene (reference sequence). V was clipped by 9 bases and J by 7 bases, with 13 bases between them. The CDR3 loop spans 13 amino acids. In DNA, the CDR3 is TGTGCCAGCGGACAGAGCCCAAATTCACCCCTCCACTTT. Encoded protein: CASGQSPNSPLHF.

The V and J genes are TRBV4-3 and TRBJ2-7; TRBD2 aligns across 13 bases. The junction had 6 bases not matched to a gene; V was cut back by 2 bases and J by 5 bases. Germline V lookup: CDR1 LGHNA, CDR2 YSLEER. The CDR3 contains 16 residues. The CDR3 bases are TGCGCCAGCAGCCAAACTAGCGGGGGGGCCGTCAACGAGCAGTACTTC. Encoded protein: CASSQTSGGAVNEQYF.

J is TRBJ2-1 and V is TRBV11-2; 8 bases align to TRBD2. Trimming at V came to 4 bases and at J to 4 bases, leaving 9 bases not matched to a gene. Looked up from germline, CDR1 is SGHAT and CDR2 is FQNNGV. CDR3 length: 16 residues. Written as DNA, the CDR3 is TGTGCCAGCAGCTCAAATAGCGGGAACGCGTACAATGAGCAGTTCTTC. Translated, it gives CASSSNSGNAYNEQFF.

This sequence joins TRBV27 and TRBJ1-6; no definite D call. The CDR3 sequence is 14 residues long. The ends were cut back, 3 bases at V and 6 bases at J, with 9 bases in the middle. CDR1 is MNHEY, CDR2 SMNVEV, per germline (reference sequence). The CDR3 DNA sequence: TGTGCCAGCAGTTTGCCCAGAACTAATTCACCCCTCCACTTT. This encodes CASSLPRTNSPLHF.

The chain recombines TRBV2 with TRBJ1-1; TRBD1 agrees at 9 bases. J was trimmed by 0 bases and V by 5 bases; bases with no gene match: 4. The CDR3 is 15 residues long. Germline lookup yields CDR1 SNHLY and CDR2 FYNNEI. CDR3 in amino acids: CASSYRGPMNTEAFF. The DNA of the CDR3 is TGTGCCAGCAGTTACAGGGGGCCGATGAACACTGAAGCTTTCTTT.

In nucleotides, the CDR3 is TGTGCCAGCAGCTCTACGGGACTCCTGAATGAGCAGTTCTTC. Residues: CASSSTGLLNEQFF. The chain is built from TRBV11-2 and TRBJ2-1, with a tentative D call TRBD2 (6 bases). Trimming stripped 4 bases from V and 7 bases from J, with 14 bases between. In germline, CDR1 is SGHAT, CDR2 FQNNGV. This CDR3 has 14 amino acids.

This chain links TRBV5-8 with TRBJ2-5; D call uncertain. CDR3 length: 13 amino acids. The V end was cut by 4 bases, the J end by 2 bases, with 9 bases between. The V gene's germline CDR1 is SGHTS and CDR2 YDEGEE. CDR3 protein: CASSAGFQETQYF. The CDR3 nucleotides read TGTGCCAGCAGCGCCGGGTTTCAAGAGACCCAGTACTTC.

In its sample, this clone was seen a few times. CDR3 DNA sequence: TGCGCCAGCAGCCAAGGAGCATGGCAAAAGAACTACGAGCAGTACTTC. This sequence encodes CASSQGAWQKNYEQYF. The J gene is TRBJ2-7, the V gene TRBV4-1; D unclear. Deletions cut 1 base from V and 3 bases from J, with 16 bases between. The germline gives CDR1 MGHRA, CDR2 YSYEKL. This CDR3 has 16 residues.

The genes are TRBV19 and TRBJ1-1; the D is unclear. The V end lost 1 base, the J end lost 8 bases, and 8 bases lay between the germline ends. Germline V lookup: CDR1 LNHDA, CDR2 SQIVND (reference sequence). This CDR3 contains 12 residues. The CDR3 is CASSIGAGEAFF. The CDR3 DNA follows: TGTGCCAGTAGTATAGGGGCCGGGGAAGCTTTCTTT.

The chain combines TRBV5-1 with TRBJ2-3, with 9 bases aligning to TRBD1. Trimming at V came to 4 bases and at J to 5 bases, leaving 5 bases not matched to a gene. The V gene's germline CDR1 is SGHRS and CDR2 YFSETQ. The CDR3 contains 14 residues. CDR3 coding DNA: TGCGCCAGCAGCCCGGGACAGGGCGTAGATACGCAGTATTTT. Encoded protein: CASSPGQGVDTQYF.